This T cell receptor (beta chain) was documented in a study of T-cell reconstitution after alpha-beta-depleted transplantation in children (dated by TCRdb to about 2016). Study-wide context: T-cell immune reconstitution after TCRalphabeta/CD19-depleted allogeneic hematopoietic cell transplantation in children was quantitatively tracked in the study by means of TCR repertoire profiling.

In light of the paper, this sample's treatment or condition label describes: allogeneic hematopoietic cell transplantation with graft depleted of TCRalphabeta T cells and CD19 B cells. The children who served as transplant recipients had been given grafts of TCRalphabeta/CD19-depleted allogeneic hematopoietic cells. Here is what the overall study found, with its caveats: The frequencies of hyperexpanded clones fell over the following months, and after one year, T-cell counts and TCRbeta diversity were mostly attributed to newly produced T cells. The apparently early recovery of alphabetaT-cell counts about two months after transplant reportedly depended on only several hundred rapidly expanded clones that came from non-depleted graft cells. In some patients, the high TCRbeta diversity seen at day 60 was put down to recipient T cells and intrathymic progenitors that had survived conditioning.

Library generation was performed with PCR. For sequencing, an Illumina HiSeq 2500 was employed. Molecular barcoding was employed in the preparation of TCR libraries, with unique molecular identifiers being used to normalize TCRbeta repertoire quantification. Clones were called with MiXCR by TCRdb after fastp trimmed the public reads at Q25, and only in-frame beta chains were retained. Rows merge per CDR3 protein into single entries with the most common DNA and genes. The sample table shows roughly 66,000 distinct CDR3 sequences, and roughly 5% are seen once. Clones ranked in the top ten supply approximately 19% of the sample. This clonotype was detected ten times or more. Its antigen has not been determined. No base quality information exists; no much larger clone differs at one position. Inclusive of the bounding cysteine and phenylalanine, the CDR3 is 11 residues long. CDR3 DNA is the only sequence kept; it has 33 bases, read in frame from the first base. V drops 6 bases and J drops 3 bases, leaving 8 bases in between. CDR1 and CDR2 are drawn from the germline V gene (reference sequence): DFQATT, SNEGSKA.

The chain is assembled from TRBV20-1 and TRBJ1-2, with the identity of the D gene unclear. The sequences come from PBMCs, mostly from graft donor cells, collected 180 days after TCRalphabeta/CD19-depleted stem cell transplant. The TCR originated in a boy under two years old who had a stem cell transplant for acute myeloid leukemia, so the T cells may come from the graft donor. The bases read TGCAGTGCCCGGCGGGACTATGGCTACACCTTC. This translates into CSARRDYGYTF.